This is a list of T cell receptor beta chains from one sample in a study of monozygotic twins with cystic fibrosis. The repertoire was sequenced with immunoSEQ multiplex PCR; TCRdb's copy has only in-frame clones and lacks some. The profile covers around 30,000 clones, with 95% to 98% appearing a single time and roughly 0.15% taken by the ten largest. The sequenced material came from blood. These receptors were collected from a girl under 10 years old with cystic fibrosis. Both conserved end residues are trimmed from each CDR3. The D gene is left open where the match is weak. Clone size, where shown, is once, few, many, or a class for clones that have expanded.

. | . | TRBJ2-5 | TRBV13 | ASSLRGSGTQY
once | . | TRBJ1-5 | TRBV6-4 | ASSAEAGSPGLLPQH
. | . | TRBJ1-2 | TRBV5-1 | ASRDYGGYT
. | . | TRBJ2-7 | TRBV5-1 | ASSLGGGGGLYEQY
. | . | TRBJ1-1 | TRBV6-1 | ASSETGPPERAF
. | . | TRBJ1-5 | TRBV5-6 | ASSLGAQGRQPQH
. | . | TRBJ2-1 | TRBV7-9 | ASSRLTNGEQF
. | . | TRBJ1-6 | TRBV28 | ASRPGRSNSPLH
. | TRBD1 | TRBJ2-7 | TRBV7-2 | ASSSAGTGGIHEQY
. | TRBD1 | TRBJ2-1 | TRBV7-9 | ASRPGQRYNEQF
. | . | TRBJ1-1 | TRBV18 | ASSPRRGTEAF
. | . | TRBJ1-1 | TRBV6-1 | ASSPRFSTEAF
. | TRBD2 | TRBJ2-1 | TRBV2 | ARGTSGYNEQF